The rows below give T cell receptor beta chains drawn from one sample of a study of prognosis after radiotherapy for stage I lung cancer. TCRdb used MiXCR to reprocess the multiplex PCR reads, holding one entry per CDR3 protein. The sample yields about 20,000 distinct CDR3 sequences, 44% seen once. Source: PBMCs, taken before or after stereotactic body radiation therapy (not recorded which). These receptors were obtained from a donor aged 50 or older with non-small cell lung cancer. Both conserved end residues are part of each CDR3. A D gene is named only where the DNA matches it firmly. Clone size appears in some rows only: once, few, many, or a class for an expanded clone.

TRBJ2-1 | . | TRBV7-6 | many | CASSETSRDGYNEQFF | TGTGCCAGCAGCGAAACATCAAGGGATGGTTACAATGAGCAGTTCTTC
TRBJ2-3 | . | TRBV28 | once | CASSSPTVADTQYF | TGTGCCAGCAGTTCGCCCACGGTAGCAGATACGCAGTATTTT
TRBJ2-1 | TRBD2 | TRBV27 | many | CASRRLAGDPFSYNEQFF | TGTGCCAGCAGGCGGCTAGCGGGGGACCCTTTCTCCTACAATGAGCAGTTCTTC
TRBJ2-7 | TRBD2 | TRBV20-1 | . | CSASASGVTVEQYF | TGCAGTGCTAGTGCTAGCGGGGTCACGGTTGAGCAGTACTTC
TRBJ1-4 | . | TRBV2 | many | CASSTGWDGSLINEKLFF | TGTGCCAGCAGTACGGGGTGGGACGGAAGTCTTATTAATGAAAAACTGTTTTTT
TRBJ2-2 | . | TRBV11-2 | . | CASSSMRSTGELFF | TGTGCCAGCAGCTCGATGAGGTCCACCGGGGAGCTGTTTTTT
TRBJ2-3 | TRBD2 | TRBV4-1 | many | CASSQGRVGTSGAADTQYF | TGCGCCAGCAGCCAAGGAAGGGTGGGGACTAGCGGGGCGGCAGATACGCAGTATTTT
TRBJ2-5 | TRBD1 | TRBV20-1 | many | CSARASDRLTQETQYF | TGCAGTGCTAGAGCGTCGGACAGGCTTACCCAAGAGACCCAGTACTTC
TRBJ2-2 | . | TRBV12-3/TRBV12-4 | . | CASSTTNRDNTGELFF | TGTGCCAGCAGTACGACTAACAGGGATAACACCGGGGAGCTGTTTTTT
TRBJ2-1 | . | TRBV18 | many | CASSPAGVRAEEQFF | TGTGCCAGCTCACCGGCGGGCGTCCGCGCTGAAGAGCAGTTCTTC
TRBJ2-2 | TRBD1 | TRBV19 | . | CASSIVRGRVTRELFF | TGTGCCAGTAGTATAGTGAGGGGGCGAGTCACCAGGGAGCTGTTTTTT
TRBJ2-2 | . | TRBV9 | . | CASSTPDRYPGELFF | TGTGCCAGCAGCACCCCGGACCGTTATCCCGGGGAGCTGTTTTTT
TRBJ2-3 | TRBD2 | TRBV6-1 | . | CASSKALAGGSTDTQYF | TGTGCCAGCAGTAAAGCTCTAGCGGGAGGATCCACAGATACGCAGTATTTT
TRBJ2-7 | . | TRBV20-1 | once | CSARGQIIIDEQYF | TGCAGTGCTAGGGGCCAGATAATTATCGACGAGCAGTACTTC
TRBJ1-6 | . | TRBV7-6 | once | CASSSTYSCNNSPLHF | TGTGCCAGCAGCTCGACTTACAGTTGCAACAATTCACCCCTCCACTTT
TRBJ2-7 | TRBD2 | TRBV11-2 | once | CASSLMGGEQYF | TGTGCCAGCAGCTTAATGGGGGGGGAGCAGTACTTC
TRBJ1-2 | TRBD1 | TRBV7-3 | . | CASSPDRGNYGYTF | TGTGCCAGCAGCCCGGACAGGGGAAACTATGGCTACACCTTC
TRBJ2-3 | TRBD2 | TRBV20-1 | many | CSPGLAGGTSTDTQYF | TGCAGTCCGGGACTAGCGGGGGGGACTAGCACAGATACGCAGTATTTT
TRBJ1-5 | . | TRBV12-3/TRBV12-4 | many | CASSALNRARQPQHF | TGTGCCAGCAGCGCGCTAAACAGGGCTCGTCAGCCCCAGCATTTT
TRBJ1-2 | . | TRBV5-1 | many | CASRTLGGAGYGYTF | TGCGCCAGCAGGACCTTGGGGGGCGCAGGCTATGGCTACACCTTC
TRBJ2-1 | . | TRBV11-2 | . | CASRFMGGEQFF | TGTGCCAGCAGATTCATGGGTGGTGAGCAGTTCTTC
TRBJ2-7 | . | TRBV11-2 | . | CASTTIGGEQYF | TGTGCCAGCACCACAATTGGGGGGGAGCAGTACTTC
TRBJ1-1 | . | TRBV18 | many | CASSPAPGTEAFF | TGTGCCAGCTCACCAGCCCCTGGTACTGAAGCTTTCTTT
TRBJ1-1 | . | TRBV6-1 | many | CASRKDSGTEAFF | TGTGCCAGCAGGAAGGACAGTGGGACTGAAGCTTTCTTT
TRBJ2-7 | . | TRBV7-3 | . | CASSVDSYYEQYF | TGTGCCAGCAGCGTTGACAGCTACTACGAGCAGTACTTC
TRBJ1-6 | . | TRBV11-2 | medium-sized | CASSLAGETPLHF | TGTGCCAGCAGCTTAGCTGGGGAGACACCCCTCCACTTT
TRBJ2-1 | . | TRBV20-1 | . | CSARGNPNEQFF | TGCAGTGCTAGAGGGAATCCCAATGAGCAGTTCTTC
TRBJ1-6 | . | TRBV25-1 | . | CVSSERGDNSPLHF | TGTGTCAGCAGTGAAAGAGGTGATAATTCACCCCTCCACTTT
TRBJ1-1 | . | TRBV6-5 | many | CASSYSRPETEAFF | TGTGCCAGCAGTTACTCGAGGCCGGAGACTGAAGCTTTCTTT
TRBJ2-7 | . | TRBV7-9 | . | CASSARVRENTLEQYF | TGCGCCAGCAGCGCCCGCGTAAGGGAAAATACTCTCGAGCAGTACTTC
TRBJ1-5 | TRBD1 | TRBV19 | . | CASMGQGLYCNQPQHF | TGTGCCAGTATGGGACAGGGCCTGTATTGCAATCAGCCCCAGCATTTT
TRBJ1-1 | TRBD1 | TRBV9 | many | CASSDNRGAEAFF | TGTGCCAGCAGCGATAACAGGGGGGCTGAAGCTTTCTTT
TRBJ2-7 | TRBD2 | TRBV27 | . | CASSRGLAGVQEQYF | TGTGCCAGCAGTCGGGGACTAGCGGGAGTACAGGAGCAGTACTTC
TRBJ2-7 | . | TRBV2 | once | CASGESVEQYF | TGTGCCAGCGGGGAATCCGTCGAGCAGTACTTC
TRBJ1-3 | . | TRBV15 | few | CATSRDSGYGNTIYF | TGTGCCACCAGCAGAGATTCCGGTTATGGAAACACCATATATTTT
TRBJ2-3 | TRBD2 | TRBV20-1 | . | CSARGLAGGPRTDTQYF | TGCAGTGCTAGGGGACTGGCGGGGGGGCCAAGAACAGATACGCAGTATTTT
TRBJ2-6 | . | TRBV11-2 | . | CASSIAGANVLTF | TGTGCCAGCTCTATAGCTGGGGCCAACGTCCTGACTTTC
TRBJ2-1 | TRBD2 | TRBV12-3/TRBV12-4 | many | CASSFVLAGSGDEQFF | TGTGCCAGCAGTTTTGTCCTAGCGGGGAGCGGGGATGAGCAGTTCTTC
TRBJ1-1 | . | TRBV19 | many | CASSKRGKTGSAEAFF | TGTGCCAGTAGTAAGAGGGGTAAGACCGGGTCCGCTGAAGCTTTCTTT
TRBJ2-1 | . | TRBV5-1 | many | CASSLDVLTSYNEQFF | TGCGCCAGCAGCTTGGATGTACTCACTAGTTACAATGAGCAGTTCTTC
TRBJ2-3 | . | TRBV2 | . | CASSGQAFGSTDTQYF | TGTGCCAGCAGTGGTCAGGCATTTGGGTCTACAGATACGCAGTATTTT
TRBJ2-1 | . | TRBV5-1 | once | CASSLAGGVAYNEQFF | TGCGCCAGCAGCTTGGCCGGGGGTGTGGCCTACAATGAGCAGTTCTTC
TRBJ2-1 | TRBD2 | TRBV7-8 | many | CASSTPGLAMYNEQFF | TGTGCCAGCAGTACTCCGGGACTAGCGATGTACAATGAGCAGTTCTTC
TRBJ2-7 | . | TRBV6-2/TRBV6-3 | . | CASKTRDNYEQYF | TGTGCCAGCAAGACCCGGGACAACTACGAGCAGTACTTC